A single sample gave rise to the 32 T cell receptor beta chains below, sequenced in a study of shared clonotypes between healthy human individuals. Assay used: immunoSEQ multiplex PCR; TCRdb lists only in-frame clones, some missing. The sample has approximately 1,000,000 clones, about 72% seen once. Sample: memory CD4+ T cells from PBMCs. Subset specified: CD45RA-negative fraction. The receptors shown here come from a man aged 18 to 30 in good health. Some clones in this sample may be carry-over from other donors' samples.

V and J are TRBV11-1 and TRBJ2-3; TRBD1 agrees at 8 bases. Unmatched junction bases numbered 7, after V lost 7 bases and J lost 1 base. Germline loops: CDR1 SGHAT, CDR2 FQDESV (reference sequence). The CDR3 is 15 residues long. The CDR3 DNA reads TGTGCCAGCACCGGACCGGGACAGGGCACAGATACGCAGTATTTT. Its protein product is CASTGPGQGTDTQYF.

J is TRBJ1-1 and V is TRBV30; unclear D gene. Germline V gene lookup returns CDR1 GTSNPN and CDR2 SVGIG (reference sequence). The V and J ends lost 3 bases and 4 bases respectively, with 9 bases between them. CDR3 length: 12 residues. The CDR3 DNA reads TGTGCCTGGAGCGGATCCGGCACTGAAGCTTTCTTT. It codes for CAWSGSGTEAFF.

This clone was seen only a few times. This chain links TRBV6-6 with TRBJ2-7; no clear D. V was pared by 0 bases and J by 5 bases, with 8 bases between. The CDR3 sequence is 13 residues long. From germline, CDR1 is MNHNY and CDR2 SVGAGI (reference sequence). The CDR3 region is CASSYSTHDEQYF. In nucleotides, the CDR3 is TGTGCCAGCAGTTACTCGACCCACGACGAGCAGTACTTC.

This clone occurred once. The J gene is TRBJ2-7, the V gene TRBV5-1; a possible D gene is TRBD2 (6 bases). The CDR3 has 15 amino acids. Germline V gene lookup returns CDR1 SGHRS and CDR2 YFSETQ. V was trimmed by 4 bases and J by 6 bases, leaving 20 bases between them. The CDR3 here is CASSTGLPQSGEQYF. The CDR3 coding sequence is TGCGCCAGCAGCACGGGACTCCCGCAGTCGGGCGAGCAGTACTTC.

V is TRBV7-9 and J is TRBJ1-2; TRBD1 matches at 7 bases. V shed 3 bases, J shed 5 bases, and the junction held 3 bases outside the gene matches. CDR3 length: 13 residues. From germline, CDR1 is SEHNR and CDR2 FQNEAQ (reference sequence). Here the CDR3 reads CASSFEQGYGYTF. CDR3 DNA: TGTGCCAGCAGCTTCGAACAGGGGTATGGCTACACCTTC.

The rearrangement uses TRBV4-1 and TRBJ1-1; the D is unclear. Trimming took off 0 bases at V and 0 bases at J, with 11 bases between the two ends. CDR1 MGHRA and CDR2 YSYEKL come from the germline V gene. The CDR3 covers 16 residues. CDR3 coding DNA: TGCGCCAGCAGCCAAGATTGGCGGTGGATGAACACTGAAGCTTTCTTT. Translation: CASSQDWRWMNTEAFF.

This clone was counted only a few times. Sequence at one end of the junction differs from germline and may be a read error. The CDR3 DNA follows: TGTGCCAGTAGCACTAATAGGGGTGTTTATTGGTTT. As protein: CASSTNRGVYWF. The chain joins TRBV19 to TRBJ1-4, with TRBD1 as a possible D gene (5 bases). The CDR3 is 12 amino acids. Germline lookup yields CDR1 LNHDA and CDR2 SQIVND (reference sequence).

Turning to this clone: The junction shows a germline mismatch at one end, possibly a read error. J is TRBJ1-2 and V is TRBV28; 10 nucleotides match TRBD1. The CDR3 length is 14 residues. Germline V CDR1 and CDR2: MDHEN, SYDVKM. Here the CDR3 reads CASGAGTGAYGYNF. Here the CDR3 DNA reads TGTGCCAGCGGGGCCGGGACAGGGGCCTATGGCTACAACTTC.

The chain employs TRBV7-9 and TRBJ2-1; 8 nucleotides line up with TRBD2. After removal of 4 bases from V and 5 bases from J, the junction contained 7 bases not matched to a gene. Germline CDR1 is SEHNR and CDR2 is FQNEAQ (reference sequence). The CDR3 extends over 15 amino acids. The CDR3 region has the DNA TGTGCCAGCAGCTCCCGACTAGCGACAAACAATGAGCAGTTCTTC. This gives the protein CASSSRLATNNEQFF.

With respect to this clone: This same CDR3 is encoded by further DNA sequences in the sample. The chain has TRBV5-1 and TRBJ1-5; D may be TRBD1 (5 bases). CDR3 length equals 15 residues. The germline V gene encodes CDR1 SGHRS and CDR2 YFSETQ. V was trimmed by 0 bases and J by 0 bases, leaving 7 bases between them. The CDR3 nucleotides are TGCGCCAGCAGCTTGGGGGGGTCTAGCAATCAGCCCCAGCATTTT. This gives the protein CASSLGGSSNQPQHF.

The V call is TRBV5-1, the J call TRBJ2-3; D call uncertain. The CDR3 length is 15 residues. The ends were cut back, 0 bases at V and 3 bases at J, with 11 bases in the middle. Per the germline V gene, CDR1 is SGHRS and CDR2 is YFSETQ. In DNA form, the CDR3 reads TGCGCCAGCAGCTTGGGAAGCGTTGGTACAGATACGCAGTATTTT. It translates to CASSLGSVGTDTQYF.

The gene calls are TRBV4-1 and TRBJ2-5; 10 bases are a match to TRBD2. The J call may be incorrect, as the DNA end agrees better with TRBJ2-7. Germline-derived CDR1 and CDR2 are MGHRA and YSYEKL. The CDR3 has 16 amino acids. The CDR3 sequence: CASSHLGLARSYEQYF. As DNA, the CDR3 is TGCGCCAGCAGCCATTTGGGACTAGCGAGGTCCTACGAGCAGTACTTC.

The CDR3 coding sequence is TGCGCCAGCAGCCTCACAGATACGCAGTATTTT. Translation: CASSLTDTQYF. The chain joins TRBV4-1 to TRBJ2-3; D not certain. CDR3 length equals 11 residues. With 4 bases removed from V and 2 bases from J, the gap between germline ends came to 1 base. Germline V CDR1 and CDR2: MGHRA, YSYEKL.

For this clone: Other DNA sequences within the sample encode an identical CDR3. The V and J genes are TRBV7-9 and TRBJ2-7, with a tentative D call TRBD2 (5 bases). Trimming left V 1 base short and J 0 bases short, with 10 bases between. The CDR3 runs to 15 residues. The germline gives CDR1 SEHNR, CDR2 FQNEAQ (reference sequence). Here the CDR3 reads CASSLEAGSSYEQYF. CDR3 nucleotide sequence: TGTGCCAGCAGCTTAGAGGCGGGCAGCTCCTACGAGCAGTACTTC. Full variable domain (outside the CDR3, taken from reference TRBV7-9 and TRBJ2-7): DTGVSQNPRHKITKRGQNVTFRCDPISEHNRLYWYRQTLGQGPEFLTYFQNEAQLEKSRLLSDRFSAERPKGSFSTLEIQRTEQGDSAMYLCASSLEAGSSYEQYFGPGTRLTVT.

V usage is TRBV14 and J usage is TRBJ2-4; 7 nucleotides align to TRBD2. The CDR3 runs 15 residues. The ends lost 0 bases at V and 8 bases at J; junction bases unmatched: 7. Germline-derived CDR1 and CDR2 are SGHDN and FVKESK. CDR3 residues: CASSQDWEGSDIQYF. The CDR3 DNA reads as TGTGCCAGCAGCCAAGATTGGGAGGGTAGCGACATTCAGTACTTC.

Details on this clone: Other DNA sequences in this sample translate to the same CDR3. CDR3 coding DNA: TGTGCCAGCAGCCGCGAAGTATCCTACGAGCAGTACTTC. Amino acid sequence: CASSREVSYEQYF. The rearrangement joins TRBV9 to TRBJ2-7; no clear D gene. Trimming shortened V by 4 bases and J by 1 base, and 9 bases separated the two germline ends. The CDR3 covers 13 residues. The germline V gene encodes CDR1 SGDLS and CDR2 YYNGEE.

This clone appeared once. Here the CDR3 reads CSAQQGSTDTQYF. DNA for the CDR3: TGCAGCGCGCAACAGGGAAGCACAGATACGCAGTATTTT. The V gene is TRBV29-1, the J gene TRBJ2-3, with D perhaps TRBD1 (6 bases). V was shortened by 7 bases and J by 0 bases, with 11 bases between the two germline ends. The germline V gene has CDR1 SQVTM and CDR2 ANQGSEA. The CDR3 spans 13 residues.

The chain carries TRBV28 and TRBJ2-1, with D perhaps TRBD1 (6 bases). CDR3 length equals 14 residues. Germline V gene data show CDR1 as MDHEN and CDR2 as SYDVKM. V was cut by 7 bases and J by 0 bases, with 10 bases left in between. The DNA of the CDR3 is TGTGCCAGCACCCAAGGGGGCTCCTACAATGAGCAGTTCTTC. Protein sequence: CASTQGGSYNEQFF.

The chain joins TRBV7-2 to TRBJ2-7; no clear D. The CDR3 extends over 11 amino acids. Germline V lookup: CDR1 SGHTA, CDR2 FQGNSA. The V end was cut by 4 bases, the J end by 12 bases, with 13 bases between. The CDR3 DNA is TGTGCCAGCAGCTCAGTCTTCACAGCGTACTTC. This translates into CASSSVFTAYF.

CDR3 sequence: CASNPGTSNYGYTF. CDR3 sequence (DNA): TGCGCCAGTAACCCGGGGACGTCTAACTATGGCTACACCTTC. The V gene is TRBV10-2, the J gene TRBJ1-2; tentatively, D is TRBD1 (5 bases). The ends were cut back, 9 bases at V and 0 bases at J, with 14 bases in the middle. The CDR3 runs 14 residues. Germline lookup yields CDR1 WSHSY and CDR2 SAAADI.

This clone was seen only a few times. The chain employs TRBV19 and TRBJ1-2; 7 positions agree with TRBD1. V gave up 6 bases and J gave up 8 bases; unmatched junction bases: 12. The CDR3 has 14 amino acids. Germline CDR1 LNHDA, CDR2 SQIVND (reference sequence). Here the CDR3 reads CASSSTGRDKGYTF. CDR3 in DNA: TGTGCCAGTAGCTCGACAGGGAGGGATAAAGGCTACACCTTC.

The V call is TRBV5-1, the J call TRBJ1-2; TRBD1 agrees at 7 bases. CDR1 and CDR2 (germline): SGHRS, YFSETQ. Trimming took 4 bases from V and 8 from J; bases not matched to a gene: 8. The CDR3 runs to 13 residues. Here the CDR3 DNA reads TGCGCCAGCAGCGCGACAGGGTCGGAGGGCTACACCTTC. Its protein product is CASSATGSEGYTF.

This rearrangement joins TRBV5-6 to TRBJ2-7; 12 bases map to TRBD1. The CDR3 is 14 residues long. V trimming: 3 bases; J trimming: 6 bases; junction bases outside the gene matches: 4. Germline V gives CDR1 SGHDT, CDR2 YYEEEE. CDR3 sequence (DNA): TGTGCCAGCAGCTGGGACAGGGGGCGCGTCGAGCAGTACTTC. Protein product: CASSWDRGRVEQYF.

This clone has only a few counts. This chain joins TRBV6-6 and TRBJ2-6, with D perhaps matching TRBD1 or TRBD2 (5 bases each). This CDR3 spans 14 amino acids. V was pared by 8 bases and J by 6 bases, with 14 bases between. The germline V gene encodes CDR1 MNHNY and CDR2 SVGAGI (reference sequence). The CDR3 DNA sequence: TGTGCCAGCCTAGGGACCCGAGAGGCCAACGTCCTGACTTTC. Translation: CASLGTREANVLTF.

This clone has ten or more counts. The same CDR3 can be traced to other DNA sequences in this sample. V is TRBV5-4 and J is TRBJ1-2; 9 bases line up with TRBD1. The J segment lost 4 bases and the V segment lost 4 bases, leaving 5 bases of the junction unmatched. Germline CDR1 and CDR2: SGHNT and YYREEE (reference sequence). The CDR3 has 14 amino acids. The CDR3 DNA reads TGTGCCAGCAGCCTGGACAGGGGTATCTATGGCTACACCTTC. Amino acid sequence: CASSLDRGIYGYTF.

The V gene is TRBV5-6, the J gene TRBJ2-7; D might be TRBD2 (5 bases). V shed 3 bases and J shed 5 bases, with 18 bases lying between them. Germline V gene lookup returns CDR1 SGHDT and CDR2 YYEEEE. The CDR3 length is 15 residues. CDR3 residues: CASSSDYGGAHEQYF. CDR3 DNA sequence: TGTGCCAGCAGCTCAGATTACGGAGGCGCCCACGAGCAGTACTTC.

This chain joins TRBV29-1 and TRBJ2-2, with D unresolved. V was shortened by 3 bases and J by 5 bases, with 4 bases between the two germline ends. The CDR3 loop spans 11 amino acids. Germline lookup yields CDR1 SQVTM and CDR2 ANQGSEA. This chain's CDR3 is CSVDSTGELFF. CDR3 DNA sequence: TGCAGCGTTGACTCTACCGGGGAGCTGTTTTTT.

Turning to this clone: Within the sample, other DNA sequences also encode this same CDR3. This chain links TRBV30 with TRBJ2-5; D gene uncertain. V lost 1 base to trimming and J lost 3 bases, with 3 bases between them. The CDR3 runs to 11 residues. The germline V gene has CDR1 GTSNPN and CDR2 SVGIG (reference sequence). The CDR3 DNA reads TGTGCCTGGAGTGGGGAAGAGACCCAGTACTTC. Translation: CAWSGEETQYF.

The J gene is TRBJ2-5, the V gene TRBV1; TRBD2 is taken as the D call from the table, unchecked against the DNA. TRBV1 counts as a pseudogene. The CDR3 has 15 amino acids. The CDR3 spells CTSRYSSDLSETQYF. The CDR3 bases are TGCACCAGCAGATATTCTAGCGACTTATCGGAGACCCAGTACTTC.

As to this clone: The sample holds other DNA sequences that translate to the same CDR3. The chain couples TRBV18 to TRBJ2-2; 7 positions match TRBD1. In germline, CDR1 is KGHSH, CDR2 LQKENI. The CDR3 sequence is 16 residues long. After removal of 3 bases from V and 0 bases from J, the junction contained 4 bases not matched to a gene. The CDR3 DNA reads TGTGCCAGCTCACCTGGACAGGTCGCGAACACCGGGGAGCTGTTTTTT. It is translated as CASSPGQVANTGELFF.

The chain's CDR3 is CATEDLTDTQYF. The CDR3 DNA follows: TGTGCCACCGAGGACCTCACAGATACGCAGTATTTT. The rearrangement joins TRBV5-4 to TRBJ2-3, with unresolved D. The V gene lost 9 bases and the J gene lost 2 bases, with 10 bases spanning the gap. CDR1 and CDR2 from the germline V gene are SGHNT and YYREEE (reference sequence). The CDR3 sequence is 12 residues long.

The V call is TRBV29-1, the J call TRBJ1-2; no firm D call. CDR1 is SQVTM, CDR2 ANQGSEA, per germline. The CDR3 spans 14 residues. V was clipped by 0 bases and J by 8 bases, with 16 bases between them. Written as DNA, the CDR3 is TGCAGCGTTGAAGAAGGGTACCAATTTTCCGGCTACACCTTC. This gives the protein CSVEEGYQFSGYTF.